A single sample gave rise to the 3 T cell receptor beta chains below, sequenced in a study of cytomegalovirus exposure and HLA in healthy donors. Clones were read by immunoSEQ multiplex PCR, and TCRdb kept only the in-frame ones, dropping some. The sample includes over 200,000 clones, around 86% seen only once; the top ten take 2% to 2.5%. The sample consisted of PBMCs. These receptors were collected from a woman younger than 30 in good health and CMV-seropositive.

The V gene is TRBV4-1, the J gene TRBJ1-1; 10 nucleotides align to TRBD1. The germline V gene has CDR1 MGHRA and CDR2 YSYEKL. Trimming at V came to 3 bases and at J to 5 bases, leaving 9 bases not matched to a gene. CDR3 length equals 16 residues. The CDR3 loop reads CASSHDKDRGATEAFF. CDR3 nucleotides: TGCGCCAGCAGCCACGACAAGGACAGGGGGGCGACTGAAGCTTTCTTT.

The chain is built from TRBV7-8 and TRBJ2-7; D is unresolved. This CDR3 is built from 14 residues. CDR1 is SGHVS, CDR2 FQNEAQ, per germline. Between the trimmed V and J ends, which lost 2 bases and 0 bases, there was a span of 8 bases. Here the CDR3 reads CASSLLLNSYEQYF. DNA for the CDR3: TGTGCCAGCAGCTTATTACTAAACTCCTACGAGCAGTACTTC.

J is TRBJ2-7 and V is TRBV5-4, with 7 positions matching TRBD2. Unmatched junction bases numbered 3, after V lost 0 bases and J lost 3 bases. This CDR3 region has 14 residues. Germline V gene lookup returns CDR1 SGHNT and CDR2 YYREEE (reference sequence). CDR3 amino acids: CASSLVTSDYEQYF. In nucleotides, the CDR3 is TGTGCCAGCAGCTTGGTAACTAGCGACTACGAGCAGTACTTC.